These 19 T cell receptor beta chains were all obtained from the same sample, sequenced in a study. TCRdb called the 5' RACE reads again in MiXCR, with one record for every CDR3 protein. In the table there are tens of thousands of distinct CDR3 sequences, roughly 30% of which are singletons. The sequencing input was naive CD4+ T cells sorted from blood. Specified subset: naive CD4+ T cells, CD4+CD45RA+CD25-. These receptors all stem from a female donor with breast cancer.

The V call is TRBV27, the J call TRBJ1-1, with no clear D. Deletions cut 6 bases from V and 1 base from J, with 9 bases between. The CDR3 sequence is 13 residues long. The germline CDR1 and CDR2 sequences are MNHEY and SMNVEV (reference sequence). Here the CDR3 reads CASSISANTEAFF. Written as DNA, the CDR3 is TGTGCCAGCAGCATCAGTGCGAACACTGAAGCTTTCTTT.

This clonotype was seen a handful of times. The chain couples TRBV4-3 to TRBJ2-7; a weak D match, TRBD2 (6 bases). The CDR3 runs to 15 residues. Germline V gives CDR1 LGHNA, CDR2 YSLEER. The V and J ends lost 4 bases and 2 bases respectively, with 15 bases between them. The CDR3 DNA reads TGCGCCAGCAGCCCAAGTTCTAGCGAAGCCTACGAGCAGTACTTC. This gives the protein CASSPSSSEAYEQYF.

V usage is TRBV4-1 and J usage is TRBJ1-1; tentative D call: TRBD1 (6 bases). Trimming left V 3 bases short and J 8 bases short, with 16 bases between. The germline V gene encodes CDR1 MGHRA and CDR2 YSYEKL. The CDR3 contains 14 residues. The CDR3 region is CASSQTRGPGEAFF. CDR3 nucleotides: TGCGCCAGCAGCCAGACCAGGGGCCCAGGCGAAGCTTTCTTT.

The rearrangement links TRBV20-1 to TRBJ1-5; D remains unclear. The germline CDR1 and CDR2 sequences are DFQATT and SNEGSKA (reference sequence). Trimming removed 3 bases at V and 6 bases at J, with 9 bases between. The CDR3 runs to 12 residues. CDR3: CSASLLGQPQHF. In DNA form, the CDR3 reads TGCAGTGCTAGTCTCTTGGGTCAGCCCCAGCATTTT.

This clonotype was seen more than once but under ten times. The chain couples TRBV9 to TRBJ2-5, with D tentatively TRBD2 (7 bases). Trimming left V 3 bases short and J 6 bases short, with 18 bases between. The CDR3 is made up of 15 amino acids. CDR1 SGDLS and CDR2 YYNGEE come from the germline V gene. Here the CDR3 DNA reads TGTGCCAGCAGCGAGGGGGGGGCAATCTTAAAGACCCAGTACTTC. Translation: CASSEGGAILKTQYF.

This clonotype was counted at least ten times. This rearrangement joins TRBV28 to TRBJ1-4; 8 bases align to TRBD1. This CDR3 comprises 14 residues. Unmatched junction bases numbered 6, after V lost 2 bases and J lost 10 bases. Germline CDR1 is MDHEN and CDR2 is SYDVKM. The CDR3 protein is CASSLDRGRPKLFF. In DNA form, the CDR3 reads TGTGCCAGCAGTTTAGACAGGGGCCGCCCAAAACTGTTTTTT.

The chain is built from TRBV14 and TRBJ2-7; no reliable D call. This CDR3 spans 15 amino acids. CDR1 SGHDN and CDR2 FVKESK come from the germline V gene. V gave up 1 base and J gave up 1 base, with 11 bases separating them. CDR3 DNA sequence: TGTGCCAGCAGCCAAGGGATTGGCAAGTCCTACGAGCAGTACTTC. This translates into CASSQGIGKSYEQYF.

This clonotype was seen a few times. The V gene is TRBV6-5, the J gene TRBJ1-2; 8 nucleotides agree with TRBD1. The V and J ends lost 5 bases and 7 bases, in that order; junction bases with no gene match: 27. The CDR3 runs 20 residues. Germline CDR1 is MNHEY and CDR2 is SVGAGI. This CDR3 reads CASSRAGTGYPGRALPGYTF. CDR3 coding DNA: TGTGCCAGCAGTCGGGCCGGGACAGGTTACCCCGGGCGAGCTCTTCCTGGCTACACCTTC.

CDR3 region: CASSRWDSNGELFF. CDR3 coding DNA: TGTGCCAGCAGCCGTTGGGACTCTAACGGGGAGCTGTTTTTT. The V call is TRBV11-2, the J call TRBJ2-2, with D possibly being TRBD2 (6 bases). Trimming pared 5 bases from V and 7 bases from J, leaving 14 bases between. Germline V gives CDR1 SGHAT, CDR2 FQNNGV. This CDR3 comprises 14 residues.

This clonotype was observed a handful of times. This sequence joins TRBV20-1 and TRBJ1-1; 8 bases align to TRBD1. The CDR3 sequence is 13 residues long. V dropped 3 bases and J dropped 5; count of bases not matched to a gene: 5. Germline V gene data show CDR1 as DFQATT and CDR2 as SNEGSKA (reference sequence). CDR3 in amino acids: CSASPQGDTEAFF. DNA for the CDR3: TGCAGTGCTAGCCCACAGGGGGATACTGAAGCTTTCTTT.

The rearrangement links TRBV10-3 to TRBJ1-2, with D possibly TRBD1 on 5 matching bases. CDR1 is ENHRY, CDR2 SYGVKD, per germline. V gave up 4 bases and J gave up 0 bases, with 12 bases separating them. The CDR3 is 15 residues long. The CDR3 region is CAISGQTETNYGYTF. CDR3 DNA: TGTGCCATCAGTGGACAGACAGAAACTAACTATGGCTACACCTTC.

Regarding this clonotype: Since no conserved phenylalanine or tryptophan closes the CDR3, a read error is the likely cause. The chain has TRBV29-1 and TRBJ1-4, with D possibly TRBD1 on 5 matching bases. Per germline, CDR1 SQVTM and CDR2 ANQGSEA. The V gene lost 4 bases and the J gene lost 6 bases, with 12 bases spanning the gap. The CDR3 has 13 amino acids. CDR3 residues: CSVGGRGDEKLFL. DNA for the CDR3: TGCAGCGTTGGAGGACGGGGGGATGAAAAACTGTTTCTT.

The chain couples TRBV12-3 or TRBV12-4 to TRBJ1-2; perhaps TRBD1 as D (5 bases). The CDR3 runs to 16 residues. The V end was cut by 1 base, the J end by 1 base, with 13 bases between. CDR3 bases: TGTGCCAGCAGTTTAGGGGACGCCAAAAATAACTATGGCTACACCTTC. Encoded protein: CASSLGDAKNNYGYTF.

This sequence joins TRBV7-8 and TRBJ2-5; D is undetermined. The V end was cut by 5 bases, the J end by 2 bases, with 9 bases between. The CDR3 has 13 residues. CDR1 is SGHVS and CDR2 is FQNEAQ in the germline V gene. CDR3 nucleotides: TGTGCCAGCAGCCGAGGACGGCAAGAGACCCAGTACTTC. Translating gives CASSRGRQETQYF.

This clonotype was found many times. The V call is TRBV4-2, the J call TRBJ1-2, with D hard to call. Germline CDR1 LGHNA, CDR2 YNFKEQ. The V end lost 2 bases, the J end lost 5 bases, and 21 bases lay between the germline ends. CDR3 size: 17 residues. The CDR3 sequence is CASSQHPLEALGYGYTF. The CDR3 region has the DNA TGTGCCAGCAGCCAACACCCGTTAGAGGCTTTAGGGTATGGCTACACCTTC.

The J gene is TRBJ1-2, the V gene TRBV20-1; D gene uncertain. The CDR3 contains 13 residues. Germline lookup yields CDR1 DFQATT and CDR2 SNEGSKA (reference sequence). V was shortened by 3 bases and J by 1 base, with 9 bases between the two germline ends. The CDR3 DNA reads as TGCAGTGCTAGCCAAAAAATTAACTATGGCTACACCTTC. Translating gives CSASQKINYGYTF.

In its sample, this clonotype was seen a few times. The rearrangement uses TRBV7-2 and TRBJ2-5, with 8 nucleotides matching TRBD2. The junction had 9 bases not matched to a gene; V was cut back by 2 bases and J by 4 bases. Germline V gene data show CDR1 as SGHTA and CDR2 as FQGNSA. This CDR3 is built from 16 residues. Here the CDR3 reads CASSLNRREGGETQYF. The CDR3 region has the DNA TGTGCCAGCAGCTTAAACCGACGGGAGGGGGGAGAGACCCAGTACTTC. Complete variable domain (other parts from reference TRBV7-2 and TRBJ2-5): GAGVSQSPSNKVTEKGKDVELRCDPISGHTALYWYRQSLGQGLEFLIYFQGNSAPDKSGLPSDRFSAERTGGSVSTLTIQRTQQEDSAVYLCASSLNRREGGETQYFGPGTRLLVL.

The CDR3 loop reads CASSLGVTGYADTQYF. The DNA of the CDR3 is TGTGCCAGCAGCTTAGGGGTGACAGGGTACGCAGATACGCAGTATTTT. V usage is TRBV7-2 and J usage is TRBJ2-3; 7 bases agree with TRBD1. The CDR3 totals 16 residues. The V segment lost 1 base and the J segment 4 bases; nucleotides outside the gene matches: 8. The germline V gene encodes CDR1 SGHTA and CDR2 FQGNSA.

This clonotype was observed a few times. The V and J genes are TRBV7-2 and TRBJ2-3; no reliable D call. V dropped 5 bases and J dropped 2 bases, with 11 bases sitting between them. In germline, CDR1 is SGHTA, CDR2 FQGNSA. The CDR3 totals 14 residues. In nucleotides, the CDR3 is TGTGCCAGCAGCCCCAGAGGTCTCACAGATACGCAGTATTTT. Its translation is CASSPRGLTDTQYF.